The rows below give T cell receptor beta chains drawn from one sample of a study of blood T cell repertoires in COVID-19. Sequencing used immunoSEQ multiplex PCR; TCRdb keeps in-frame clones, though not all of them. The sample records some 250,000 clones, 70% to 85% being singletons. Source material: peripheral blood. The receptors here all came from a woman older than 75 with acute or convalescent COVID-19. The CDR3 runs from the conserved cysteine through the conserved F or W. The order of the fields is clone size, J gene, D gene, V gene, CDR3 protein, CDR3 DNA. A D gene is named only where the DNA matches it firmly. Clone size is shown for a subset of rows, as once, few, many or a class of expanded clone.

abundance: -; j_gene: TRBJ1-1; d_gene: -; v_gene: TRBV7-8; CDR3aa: CASSLGRGGDTEAFF; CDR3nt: TGTGCCAGCAGCTTAGGAAGGGGCGGGGACACTGAAGCTTTCTTT
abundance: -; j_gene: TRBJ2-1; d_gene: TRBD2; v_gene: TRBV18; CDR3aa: CASSLPTGLAGGINEQFF; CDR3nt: TGTGCCAGCTCACTCCCTACCGGACTAGCGGGGGGGATCAATGAGCAGTTCTTC
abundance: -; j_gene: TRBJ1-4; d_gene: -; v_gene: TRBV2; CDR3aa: CASSEAPTTNEKLFF; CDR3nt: TGTGCCAGCAGTGAAGCCCCAACAACTAATGAAAAACTGTTTTTT
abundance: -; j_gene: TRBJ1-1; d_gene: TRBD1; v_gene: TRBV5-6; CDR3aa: CASSSLTGGRTEAFF; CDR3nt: TGTGCCAGCAGCAGCCTAACAGGGGGGCGCACTGAAGCTTTCTTT
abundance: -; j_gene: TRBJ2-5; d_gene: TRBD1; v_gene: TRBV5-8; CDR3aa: CASSLTGVRAQYF; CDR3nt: TGTGCCAGCAGCCTAACAGGGGTCCGAGCCCAGTACTTC
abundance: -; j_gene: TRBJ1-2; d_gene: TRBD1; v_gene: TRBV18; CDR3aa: CASSSLQGAGNYGYTF; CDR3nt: TGTGCCAGCTCATCGCTTCAGGGGGCCGGGAACTATGGCTACACCTTC
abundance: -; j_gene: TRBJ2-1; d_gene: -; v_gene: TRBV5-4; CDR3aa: CASSPDNLAEQFF; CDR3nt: TGTGCCAGCAGCCCAGACAACTTGGCTGAGCAGTTCTTC
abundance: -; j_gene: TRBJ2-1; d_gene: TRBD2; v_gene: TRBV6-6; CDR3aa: CASSYSNPGGGDEQFF; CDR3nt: TGTGCCAGCAGTTACTCGAATCCCGGGGGAGGGGATGAGCAGTTCTTC
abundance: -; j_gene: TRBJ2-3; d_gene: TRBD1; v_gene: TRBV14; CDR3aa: CASSLLGQGAADTQYF; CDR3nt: TGTGCCAGCAGCCTCCTCGGACAGGGGGCGGCAGATACGCAGTATTTT
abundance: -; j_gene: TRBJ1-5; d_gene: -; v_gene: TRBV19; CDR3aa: CASSTGLLVQPQHF; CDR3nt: TGTGCCAGTAGTACCGGGTTATTAGTTCAGCCCCAGCATTTT
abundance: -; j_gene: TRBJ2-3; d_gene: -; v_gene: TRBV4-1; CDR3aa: CASSQGFGSNTQYF; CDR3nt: TGCGCCAGCAGCCAAGGTTTCGGGAGTAATACGCAGTATTTT
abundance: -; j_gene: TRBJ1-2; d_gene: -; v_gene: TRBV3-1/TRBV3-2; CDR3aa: CASSQDGPGYTF; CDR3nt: TGTGCCAGCAGCCAAGATGGGCCCGGCTACACCTTC
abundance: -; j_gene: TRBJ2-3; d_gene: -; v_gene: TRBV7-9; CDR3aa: CASSKPGGAEDTQYF; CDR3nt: TGTGCCAGCAGCAAGCCGGGGGGCGCAGAGGATACGCAGTATTTT
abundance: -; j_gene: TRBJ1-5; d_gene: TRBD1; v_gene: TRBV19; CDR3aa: CASRLDRVGNQPQHF; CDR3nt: TGTGCCAGTAGGCTGGACAGGGTAGGCAATCAGCCCCAGCATTTT
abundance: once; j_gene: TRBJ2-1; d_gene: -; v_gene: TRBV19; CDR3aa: CASSLPGWSNEQFF; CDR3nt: TGTGCCAGTAGTCTCCCGGGTTGGAGCAATGAGCAGTTCTTC
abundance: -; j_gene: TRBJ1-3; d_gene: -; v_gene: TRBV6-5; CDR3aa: CASVQVISGNTIYF; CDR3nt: TGTGCCAGCGTACAGGTCATCTCTGGAAACACCATATATTTT
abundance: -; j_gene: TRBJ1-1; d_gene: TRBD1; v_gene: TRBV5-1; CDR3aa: CASSLGSGGAYTEAFF; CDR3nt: TGCGCCAGCAGCTTGGGTTCAGGGGGCGCTTACACTGAAGCTTTCTTT
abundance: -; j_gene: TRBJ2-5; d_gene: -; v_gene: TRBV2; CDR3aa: CASSVQGSQETQYF; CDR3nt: TGTGCCAGCAGTGTACAGGGCTCCCAAGAGACCCAGTACTTC
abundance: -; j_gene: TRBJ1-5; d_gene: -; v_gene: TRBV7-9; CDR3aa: CASSSGGSGGQPQHF; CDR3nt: TGTGCCAGCAGCTCTGGGGGGTCGGGGGGCCAGCCCCAGCATTTT
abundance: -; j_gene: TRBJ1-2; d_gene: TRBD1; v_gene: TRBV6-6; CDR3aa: CASRPDRGRLGYGYTF; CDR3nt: TGTGCCAGCAGGCCGGACAGGGGGCGTTTAGGATATGGCTACACCTTC
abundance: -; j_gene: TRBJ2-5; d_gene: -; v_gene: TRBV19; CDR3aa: CASSIVARGPQETQYF; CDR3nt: TGTGCCAGTAGTATAGTAGCGCGGGGGCCCCAAGAGACCCAGTACTTC
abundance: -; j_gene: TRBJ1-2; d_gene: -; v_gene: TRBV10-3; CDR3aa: CAISQQGGYGYTF; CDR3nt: TGTGCCATCAGTCAACAGGGTGGATATGGCTACACCTTC
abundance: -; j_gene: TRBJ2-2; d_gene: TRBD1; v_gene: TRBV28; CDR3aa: CASNPPGQGPNTGELFF; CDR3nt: TGTGCCAGCAACCCGCCGGGACAGGGCCCGAACACCGGGGAGCTGTTTTTT
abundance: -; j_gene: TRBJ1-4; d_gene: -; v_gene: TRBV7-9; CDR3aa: CASSNRAATNEKLFF; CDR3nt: TGTGCCAGCAGCAACAGGGCCGCAACTAATGAAAAACTGTTTTTT
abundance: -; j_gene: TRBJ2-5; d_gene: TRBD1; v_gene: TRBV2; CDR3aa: CASSDSGGLETQYF; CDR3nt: TGTGCCAGCAGTGATTCAGGGGGCTTGGAGACCCAGTACTTC
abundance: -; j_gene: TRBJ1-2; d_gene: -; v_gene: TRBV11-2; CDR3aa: CASSTRGNYGYTF; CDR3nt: TGTGCCAGCAGCACCCGGGGTAACTATGGCTACACCTTC
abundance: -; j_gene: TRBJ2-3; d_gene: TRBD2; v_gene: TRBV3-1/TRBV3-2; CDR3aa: CASSRGASGFTDTQYF; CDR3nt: TGTGCCAGCAGCAGAGGGGCTAGCGGCTTCACAGATACGCAGTATTTT
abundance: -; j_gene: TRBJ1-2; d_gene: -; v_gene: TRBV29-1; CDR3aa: CSGSVGRVGYTF; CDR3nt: TGCAGCGGTTCCGTAGGCAGGGTTGGCTACACCTTC
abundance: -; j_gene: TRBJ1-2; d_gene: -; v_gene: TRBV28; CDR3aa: CASSLGELFGYTF; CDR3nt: TGTGCCAGCAGTCTCGGAGAGCTCTTTGGCTACACCTTC
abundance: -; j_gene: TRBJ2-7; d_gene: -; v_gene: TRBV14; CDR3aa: CASSQDFRVNEQYF; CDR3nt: TGTGCCAGCAGCCAAGATTTTCGGGTAAACGAGCAGTACTTC
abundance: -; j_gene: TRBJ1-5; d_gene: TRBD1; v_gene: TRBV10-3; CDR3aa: CAIRDRDNQPQHF; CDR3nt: TGTGCCATCAGAGACAGGGACAATCAGCCCCAGCATTTT
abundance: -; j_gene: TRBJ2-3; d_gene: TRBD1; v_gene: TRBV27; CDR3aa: CASSLSDAGGSLYF; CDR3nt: TGTGCCAGCAGTTTATCGGACGCAGGGGGCTCGCTGTATTTT
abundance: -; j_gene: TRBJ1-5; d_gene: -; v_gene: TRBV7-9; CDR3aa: CASSGGGPSNQPQHF; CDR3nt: TGTGCCAGCTCTGGGGGGGGCCCTAGCAATCAGCCCCAGCATTTT
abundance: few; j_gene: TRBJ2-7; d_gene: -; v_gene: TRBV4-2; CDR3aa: CASSHPGGYEQYF; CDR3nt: TGTGCCAGCAGCCACCCCGGAGGGTACGAGCAGTACTTC
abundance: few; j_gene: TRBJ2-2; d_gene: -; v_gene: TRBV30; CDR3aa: CAWSVPSSLDTGELFF; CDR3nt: TGTGCCTGGAGTGTTCCTAGCTCGCTTGACACCGGGGAGCTGTTTTTT